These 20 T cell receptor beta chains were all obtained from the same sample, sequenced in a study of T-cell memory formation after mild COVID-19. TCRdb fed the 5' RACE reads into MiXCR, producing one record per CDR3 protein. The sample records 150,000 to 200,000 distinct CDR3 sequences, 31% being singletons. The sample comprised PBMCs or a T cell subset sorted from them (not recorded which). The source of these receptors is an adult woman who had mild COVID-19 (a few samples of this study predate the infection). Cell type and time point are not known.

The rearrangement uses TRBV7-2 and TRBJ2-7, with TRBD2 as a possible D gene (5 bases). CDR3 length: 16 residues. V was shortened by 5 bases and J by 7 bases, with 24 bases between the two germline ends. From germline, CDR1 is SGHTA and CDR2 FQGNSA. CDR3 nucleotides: TGTGCCAGCAGCCCGGCGAGGGCCAAGCTCGGTTGGGAGCAGTACTTC. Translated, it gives CASSPARAKLGWEQYF.

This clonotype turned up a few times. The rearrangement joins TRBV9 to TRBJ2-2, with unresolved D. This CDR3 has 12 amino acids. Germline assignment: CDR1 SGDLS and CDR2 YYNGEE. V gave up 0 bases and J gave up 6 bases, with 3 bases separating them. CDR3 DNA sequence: TGTGCCAGCAGCGTAGATGCCGGGGAGCTGTTTTTT. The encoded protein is CASSVDAGELFF.

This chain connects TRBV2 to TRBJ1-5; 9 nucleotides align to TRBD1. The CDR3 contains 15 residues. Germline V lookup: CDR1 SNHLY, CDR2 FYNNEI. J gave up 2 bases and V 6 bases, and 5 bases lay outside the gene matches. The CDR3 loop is CASRDRTGGNQPQHF. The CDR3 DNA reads TGTGCCAGCAGAGACAGGACAGGGGGCAATCAGCCCCAGCATTTT.

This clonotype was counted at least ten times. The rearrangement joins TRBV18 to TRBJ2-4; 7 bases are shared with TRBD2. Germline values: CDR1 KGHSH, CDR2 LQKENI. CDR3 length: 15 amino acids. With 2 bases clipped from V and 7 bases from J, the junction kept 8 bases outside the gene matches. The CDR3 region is CASSPTGGFGNIQYF. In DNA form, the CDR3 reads TGTGCCAGCTCACCAACGGGGGGATTCGGGAACATTCAGTACTTC.

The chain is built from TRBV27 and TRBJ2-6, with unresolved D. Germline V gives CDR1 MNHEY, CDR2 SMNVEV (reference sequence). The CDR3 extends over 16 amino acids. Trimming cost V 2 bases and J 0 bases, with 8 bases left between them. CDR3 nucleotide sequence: TGTGCCAGCAGTTTAAGGGCAACCTCTGGGGCCAACGTCCTGACTTTC. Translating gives CASSLRATSGANVLTF.

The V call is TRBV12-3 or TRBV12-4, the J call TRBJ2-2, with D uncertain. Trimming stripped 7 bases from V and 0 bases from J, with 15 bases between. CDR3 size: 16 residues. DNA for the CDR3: TGTGCCAGCACGATCCGTCGCCGCGCGAACACCGGGGAGCTGTTTTTT. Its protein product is CASTIRRRANTGELFF.

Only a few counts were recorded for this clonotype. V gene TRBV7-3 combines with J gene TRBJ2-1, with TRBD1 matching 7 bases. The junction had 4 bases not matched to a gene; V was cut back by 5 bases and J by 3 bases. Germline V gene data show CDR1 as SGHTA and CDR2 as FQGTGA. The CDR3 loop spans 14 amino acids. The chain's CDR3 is CASSDAGGYNEQFF. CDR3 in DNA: TGTGCCAGCAGCGATGCAGGGGGCTACAATGAGCAGTTCTTC.

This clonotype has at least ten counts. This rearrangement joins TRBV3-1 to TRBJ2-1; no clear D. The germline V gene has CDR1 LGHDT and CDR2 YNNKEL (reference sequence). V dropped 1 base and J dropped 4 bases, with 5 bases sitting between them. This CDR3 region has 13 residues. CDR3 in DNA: TGTGCCAGCAGCCAAGGGTCTTACAATGAGCAGTTCTTC. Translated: CASSQGSYNEQFF.

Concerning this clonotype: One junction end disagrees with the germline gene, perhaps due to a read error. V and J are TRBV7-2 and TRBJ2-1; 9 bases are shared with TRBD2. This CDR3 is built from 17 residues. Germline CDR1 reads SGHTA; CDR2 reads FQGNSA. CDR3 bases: TGTGCCAGCAGATTAGTGCGGGGGGGCCTTTACACGGATGAGCAGTTCTTC. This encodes CASRLVRGGLYTDEQFF.

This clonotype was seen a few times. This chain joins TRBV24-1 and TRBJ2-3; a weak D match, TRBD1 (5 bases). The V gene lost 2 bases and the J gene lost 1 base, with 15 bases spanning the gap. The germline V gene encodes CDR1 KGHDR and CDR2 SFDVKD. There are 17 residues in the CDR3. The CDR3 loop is CATSDYVQGRGTDTQYF. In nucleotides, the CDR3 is TGTGCCACCAGTGATTATGTGCAGGGAAGGGGCACAGATACGCAGTATTTT.

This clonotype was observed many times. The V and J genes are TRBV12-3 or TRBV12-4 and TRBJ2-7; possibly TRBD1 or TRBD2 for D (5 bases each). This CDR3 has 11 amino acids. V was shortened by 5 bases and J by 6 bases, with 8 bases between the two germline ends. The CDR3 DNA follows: TGTGCCAGCAGTCGTGGGGGCGAGCAGTACTTC. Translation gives CASSRGGEQYF.

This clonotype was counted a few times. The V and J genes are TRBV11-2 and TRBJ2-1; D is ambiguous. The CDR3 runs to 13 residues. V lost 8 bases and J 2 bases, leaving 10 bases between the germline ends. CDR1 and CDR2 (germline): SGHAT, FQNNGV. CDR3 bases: TGTGCCAGCTCTCGAGCAACCTACAATGAGCAGTTCTTC. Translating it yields CASSRATYNEQFF. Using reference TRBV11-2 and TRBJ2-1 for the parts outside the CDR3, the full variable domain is EAGVAQSPRYKIIEKRQSVAFWCNPISGHATLYWYQQILGQGPKLLIQFQNNGVVDDSQLPKDRFSAERLKGVDSTLKIQPAKLEDSAVYLCASSRATYNEQFFGPGTRLTVL.

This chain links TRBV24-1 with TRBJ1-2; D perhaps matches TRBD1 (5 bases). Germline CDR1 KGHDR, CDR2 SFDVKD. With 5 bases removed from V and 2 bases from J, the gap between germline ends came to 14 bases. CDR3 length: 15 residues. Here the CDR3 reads CATSGGATDNYGYTF. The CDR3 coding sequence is TGTGCCACCAGTGGCGGGGCCACAGACAACTATGGCTACACCTTC.

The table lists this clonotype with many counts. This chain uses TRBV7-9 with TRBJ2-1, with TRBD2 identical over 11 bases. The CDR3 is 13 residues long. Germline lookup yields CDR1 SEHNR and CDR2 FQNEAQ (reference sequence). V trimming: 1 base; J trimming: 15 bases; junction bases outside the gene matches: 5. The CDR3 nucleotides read TGTGCCAGCAGCTTAGATTTAGCGGGAGGGGTGTTCTTC. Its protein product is CASSLDLAGGVFF.

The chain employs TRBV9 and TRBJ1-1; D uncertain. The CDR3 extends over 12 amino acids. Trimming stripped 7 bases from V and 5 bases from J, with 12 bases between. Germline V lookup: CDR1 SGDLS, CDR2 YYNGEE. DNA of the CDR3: TGTGCCAGCGGCTCAGGTTATACTGAAGCTTTCTTT. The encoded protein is CASGSGYTEAFF.

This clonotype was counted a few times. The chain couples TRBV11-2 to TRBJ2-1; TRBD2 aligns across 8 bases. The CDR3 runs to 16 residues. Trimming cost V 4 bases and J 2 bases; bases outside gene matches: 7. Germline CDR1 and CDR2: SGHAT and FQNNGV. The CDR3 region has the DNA TGTGCCAGCAGCTCAATAGCGGGACCCACCTACAATGAGCAGTTCTTC. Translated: CASSSIAGPTYNEQFF.

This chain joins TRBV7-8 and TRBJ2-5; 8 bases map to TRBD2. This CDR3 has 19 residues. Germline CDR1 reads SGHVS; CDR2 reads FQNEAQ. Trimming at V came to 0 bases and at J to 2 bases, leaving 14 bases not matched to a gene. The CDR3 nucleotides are TGTGCCAGCAGCTTAGCGGATTTTTTAGCGGGAACCGAGCAAGAGACCCAGTACTTC. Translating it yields CASSLADFLAGTEQETQYF.

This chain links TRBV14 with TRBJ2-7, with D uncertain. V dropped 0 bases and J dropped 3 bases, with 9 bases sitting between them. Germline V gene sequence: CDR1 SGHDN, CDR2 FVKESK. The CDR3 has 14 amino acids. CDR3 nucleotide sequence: TGTGCCAGCAGCCAAGAAAGCCAAAACTACGAGCAGTACTTC. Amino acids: CASSQESQNYEQYF. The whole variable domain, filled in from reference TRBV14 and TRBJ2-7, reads EAGVTQFPSHSVIEKGQTVTLRCDPISGHDNLYWYRRVMGKEIKFLLHFVKESKQDESGMPNNRFLAERTGGTYSTLKVQPAELEDSGVYFCASSQESQNYEQYFGPGTRLTVT.

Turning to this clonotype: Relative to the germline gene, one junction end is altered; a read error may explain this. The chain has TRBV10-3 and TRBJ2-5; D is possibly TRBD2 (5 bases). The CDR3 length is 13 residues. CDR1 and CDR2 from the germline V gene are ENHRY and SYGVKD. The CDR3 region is CAISLGPRETRYF. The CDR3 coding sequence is TGTGCCATCAGTCTAGGACCGAGGGAGACCCGGTACTTC.

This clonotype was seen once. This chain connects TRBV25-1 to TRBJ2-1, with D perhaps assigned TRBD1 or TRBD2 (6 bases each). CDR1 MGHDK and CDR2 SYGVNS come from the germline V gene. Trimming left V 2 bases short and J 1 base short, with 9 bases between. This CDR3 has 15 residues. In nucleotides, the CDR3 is TGTGCCAGCAGTGAACGGGGGCAATCCTACAATGAGCAGTTCTTC. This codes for CASSERGQSYNEQFF.